This T cell receptor beta chain was profiled in a study of shared clonotypes between healthy human individuals (dated by TCRdb to about 2020). A note on the overall study: A couple of women and a few men aged 18 to 49 years were included in the cohort. Blood TCR repertoires of a handful of healthy adults were deeply sequenced to estimate repertoire size and the extent of clonotype sharing between individuals. Different laboratories and diverse techniques were used to prepare libraries and sequence TCR repertoires, to increase sequencing depth and limit assay-specific biases. Leukapheresis yielded between about 0.94 and 10 billion PBMCs per donor. For each donor, CD4 naive and CD4 memory were each run on three plates, CD8 naive on two plates, and CD8 memory on one plate. What the study reported, not specific to this receptor: Compared with non-shared clonotypes, clonotypes shared by all four sorted-subset donors had higher generation probabilities. Naive subsets generally had larger estimated clonotype richness than memory subsets did. Because the study included a small number of donors, the genetic and exposure-history diversity represented was limited. Pairwise subsampling indicated that sequencing depth was expected to affect the degree of clonotype sharing among donors. Even with the large sequencing depth, rarefaction of the sorted-subset datasets indicated that sequencing was incomplete. Sampling was limited to blood, and TCR repertoires in tissue likely differ from TCR repertoires in blood. Sharing across several donors was observed for approximately 5% of naive CD4, under 4% of naive CD8, 2% to 2.5% of memory CD4, and roughly 0.4% of memory CD8 clonotypes.

The junction shows trimming of 3 bases on V and 7 bases on J, and the gene matches do not reach 6 bases of it. The germline V gene provides CDR1 SGHAT and CDR2 FQNNGV. Measured from the cysteine to the phenylalanine, the CDR3 is 15 residues long. The entry retains the CDR3 DNA only, 45 bases that are in frame from base 1. Regarding this clone: Its specific antigen is unknown. Base qualities are not recorded, but no much larger clone differs from it by a single base.

Using the deep immunoSEQ assay, multiplex PCR amplified TCR CDR3 regions from genomic DNA. For each cell subset, the extracted genomic DNA was distributed evenly across all wells of several immunoSEQ 96-well plates, and each plate served as one replicate. For sorted subsets, around 0.2 ug of genomic DNA, equivalent to around 31,000 T cell genomes, went into each replicate PCR. Purified libraries were measured with a Qubit 3.0 fluorometer, size-checked on a Bioanalyzer 2100, and measured again with the KAPA Library Quantification kit. Each immunoSEQ 96-well plate was sequenced on its own single-read 150-cycle Illumina NextSeq 550 flow cell. In the source study's methods: Because the immunoSEQ output included only junctional sequences and no quality scores, the filtering could not be the same as the filtering used for full-length reads. Sequences were annotated with PyIR, a Python wrapper for IgBLAST v1.9, and V/J genes and CDR3 were assigned using IMGT germline references. Reads were removed for weak V/J assignments (E-value above 1e-6), missing CDR3, stop codons, out-of-frame junctions, or ambiguous translated residues. A V3J clonotype was defined by an identical inferred V gene, J gene, and CDR3 amino acid sequence. The percentage overlap between two repertoires was calculated by dividing the number of shared unique clonotypes by the size of the smaller repertoire. Three approaches were used to assess repertoire richness: RTK rarefaction, the Chao1 estimator, and Recon v2.1 estimates of unobserved clonotypes. OLGA was used to compute generation probabilities for all TCRbeta clonotypes that the gDNA method yielded from a handful of donors. As stored in TCRdb, this immuneACCESS dataset retains in-frame rearrangements with V and J assigned. A fraction of the clones does not appear; measured against another copy, unresolved V genes explain less than half of the discrepancy, and the remainder lacks a known reason. V, J and clone size are taken as reported in that table, and D and trimming were inferred from the DNA itself. Present in this sample are hundreds of thousands of clones, 73% of which were seen just once. The ten largest clones capture around 2% of the sample.

The donors were healthy, HIV-negative adults with no recently reported acute infections or vaccinations. Every donor was a Caucasian adult living in Nashville, Tennessee, USA. CD4+ T cells were enriched by magnetic negative selection; naive cells were then positively selected on CD45RA, and the negative fraction formed the memory subset. Blood was collected by leukapheresis, and PBMCs were isolated by Ficoll-Histopaque density gradient centrifugation and then cryopreserved in liquid nitrogen vapor phase. Purity and quantity of every magnetically sorted T cell population were checked by analytical flow cytometry. Each sorted fraction had its genomic DNA isolated and then quantified by UV absorbance on a Nanodrop 2000c.

This TCR was recovered from a woman under 40 in good health. The sample taken for sequencing was memory CD4+ T cells sorted from blood. The cell subset or site label, read with the paper, signifies: CD45RA-negative fraction. Here the chain combines TRBV11-2 and TRBJ2-2; 9 central nucleotides agree with TRBD1. The CDR3 corresponds to CASSFLGQGGGELFF. The DNA sequence is given as TGTGCCAGCAGCTTCTTGGGACAGGGCGGCGGGGAGCTGTTTTTT. Reference TRBV11-2 and TRBJ2-2 proteins supply the regions before and after the CDR3; the full variable domain is: EAGVAQSPRYKIIEKRQSVAFWCNPISGHATLYWYQQILGQGPKLLIQFQNNGVVDDSQLPKDRFSAERLKGVDSTLKIQPAKLEDSAVYLCASSFLGQGGGELFFGEGSRLTVL.